The text below deals with one T cell receptor (beta chain). The antigen is not known. The sample belongs to a study of circulating and synovial CD4+ cells in juvenile arthritis. Findings and caveats of the study: These blood cells shared more CDR3 sequences with synovium than bulk blood.

Germline-derived CDR1 and CDR2 are SGHNT and YYREEE (reference sequence). CDR3 length: 17 amino acids. V lost 4 bases, J lost 5 bases, and 14 bases stayed unmatched. Clones were read by immunoSEQ multiplex PCR, and TCRdb kept only the in-frame ones, dropping some. The table lists 30,000 to 40,000 clones, 90% to 95% of them singletons. The rearrangement uses TRBV5-4 and TRBJ2-5; 10 positions match TRBD1. The sequence came from a human donor with juvenile idiopathic arthritis. Sequences were obtained from CD4+ T cells from blood. The CDR3 here is CASSRLTGGARRETQYF. Written as DNA, the CDR3 is TGTGCCAGCAGCCGCCTGACAGGGGGCGCGAGGAGGGAGACCCAGTACTTC. Complete variable domain (other parts from reference TRBV5-4 and TRBJ2-5): ETGVTQSPTHLIKTRGQQVTLRCSSQSGHNTVSWYQQALGQGPQFIFQYYREEENGRGNFPPRFSGLQFPNYSSELNVNALELDDSALYLCASSRLTGGARRETQYFGPGTRLLVL.